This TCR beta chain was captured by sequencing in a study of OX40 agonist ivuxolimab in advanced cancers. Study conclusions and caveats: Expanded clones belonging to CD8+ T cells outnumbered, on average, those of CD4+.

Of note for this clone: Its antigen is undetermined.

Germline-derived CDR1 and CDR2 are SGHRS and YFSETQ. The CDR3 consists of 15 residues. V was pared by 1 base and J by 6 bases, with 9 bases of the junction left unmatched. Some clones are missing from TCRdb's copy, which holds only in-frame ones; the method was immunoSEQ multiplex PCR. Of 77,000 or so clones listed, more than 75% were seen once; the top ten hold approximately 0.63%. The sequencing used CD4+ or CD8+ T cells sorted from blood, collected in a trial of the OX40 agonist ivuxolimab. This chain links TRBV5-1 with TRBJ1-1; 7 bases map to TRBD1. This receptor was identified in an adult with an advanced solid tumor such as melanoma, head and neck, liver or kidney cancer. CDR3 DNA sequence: TGCGCCAGCAGCTTGACCCAGACAGGGAGGGCTGAAGCTTTCTTT. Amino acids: CASSLTQTGRAEAFF.